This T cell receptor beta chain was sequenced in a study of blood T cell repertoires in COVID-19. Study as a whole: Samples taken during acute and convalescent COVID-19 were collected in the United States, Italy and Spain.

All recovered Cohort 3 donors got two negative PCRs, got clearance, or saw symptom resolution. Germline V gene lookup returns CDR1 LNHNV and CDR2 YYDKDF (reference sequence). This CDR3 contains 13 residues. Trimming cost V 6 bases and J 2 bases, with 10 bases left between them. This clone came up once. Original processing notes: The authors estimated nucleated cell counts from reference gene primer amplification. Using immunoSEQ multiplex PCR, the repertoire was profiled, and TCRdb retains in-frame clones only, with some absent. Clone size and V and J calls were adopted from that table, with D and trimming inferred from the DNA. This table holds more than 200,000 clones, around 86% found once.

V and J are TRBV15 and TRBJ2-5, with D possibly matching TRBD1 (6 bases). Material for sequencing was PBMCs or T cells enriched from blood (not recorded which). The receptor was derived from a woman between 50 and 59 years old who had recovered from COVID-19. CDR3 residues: CATRKGQQETQYF. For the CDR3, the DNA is TGTGCCACCAGGAAAGGACAGCAAGAGACCCAGTACTTC. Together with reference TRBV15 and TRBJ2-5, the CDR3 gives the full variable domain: DAMVIQNPRYQVTQFGKPVTLSCSQTLNHNVMYWYQQKSSQAPKLLFHYYDKDFNNEADTPDNFQSRRPNTSFCFLDIRSPGLGDTAMYLCATRKGQQETQYFGPGTRLLVL.